Listed here is a single T cell receptor (beta chain). Its antigen is unidentified. This sample was included in a study of T-cell reconstitution after alpha-beta-depleted transplantation in children. Whole-study findings and limits: Diversity and T-cell counts at one year after transplant derived mostly from new T cells. Surviving recipient T cells and thymic progenitors produced the high day-60 TCRbeta diversity seen in some patients. Several hundred expanded graft clones reportedly gave rise to the alpha-beta T cells present about two months after transplant.

During its preparation, the TCRbeta library received unique molecular identifiers. Via MiXCR, TCRdb re-called the PCR reads, giving one row per CDR3 protein. The repertoire includes about 580,000 distinct CDR3 sequences, under 25% of them detected once, and 14% sits in the top ten. The CDR3 runs to 15 residues. V gave up 6 bases and J gave up 2 bases, with 11 bases separating them. Germline CDR1 KGHSH, CDR2 LQKENI. Specimen: PBMCs, mostly from graft donor cells, collected 360 days after TCRalphabeta/CD19-depleted stem cell transplant. The receptor's source is a boy under two years old who had a stem cell transplant for acute myeloid leukemia, so the T cells may come from the graft donor. This chain uses TRBV18 with TRBJ2-6; tentatively, D is TRBD2 (5 bases). CDR3 protein: CASSKEGAGANVLTF. The CDR3 DNA is TGTGCCAGCTCCAAAGAGGGCGCTGGGGCCAACGTCCTGACTTTC.